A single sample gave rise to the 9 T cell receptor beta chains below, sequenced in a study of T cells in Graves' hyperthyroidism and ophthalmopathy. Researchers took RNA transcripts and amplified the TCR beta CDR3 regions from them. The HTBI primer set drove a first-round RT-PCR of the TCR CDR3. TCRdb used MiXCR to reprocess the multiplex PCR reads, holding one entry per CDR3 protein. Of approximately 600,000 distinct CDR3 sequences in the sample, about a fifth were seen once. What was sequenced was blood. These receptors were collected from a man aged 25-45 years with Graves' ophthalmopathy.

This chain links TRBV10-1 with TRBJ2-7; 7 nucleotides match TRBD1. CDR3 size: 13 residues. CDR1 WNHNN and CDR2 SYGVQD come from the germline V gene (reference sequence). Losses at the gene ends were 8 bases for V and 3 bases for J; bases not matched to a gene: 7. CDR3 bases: TGCGCCAGCCAGAAGGGACAGAACTACGAGCAGTACTTC. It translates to CASQKGQNYEQYF.

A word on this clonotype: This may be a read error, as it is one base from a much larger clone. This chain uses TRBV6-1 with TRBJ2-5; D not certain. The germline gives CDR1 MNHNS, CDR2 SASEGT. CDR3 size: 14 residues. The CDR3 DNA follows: TGTGCCAGCAGTGAAATTGGGATACAAGAGACCCAGCACTTC. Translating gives CASSEIGIQETQHF.

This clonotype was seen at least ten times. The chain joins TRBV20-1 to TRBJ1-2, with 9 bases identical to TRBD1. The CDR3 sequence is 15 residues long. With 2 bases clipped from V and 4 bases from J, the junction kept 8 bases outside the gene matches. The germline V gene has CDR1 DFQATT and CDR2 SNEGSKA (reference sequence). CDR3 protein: CSARIGTGSGYGYTF. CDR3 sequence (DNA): TGCAGTGCTAGAATCGGGACAGGGTCGGGCTATGGCTACACCTTC.

CDR3 loop: CASRGSEKLFF. The CDR3 nucleotides are TGTGCCAGCAGGGGATCTGAAAAACTGTTTTTT. The chain links TRBV12-3 or TRBV12-4 to TRBJ1-4; no definite D call. The CDR3 covers 11 residues. With 6 bases removed from V and 7 bases from J, the gap between germline ends came to 6 bases.

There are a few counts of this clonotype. The CDR3 protein is CSARSYEQYF. In DNA, the CDR3 is TGCAGTGCTAGGTCCTACGAGCAGTACTTC. This chain joins TRBV20-1 and TRBJ2-7; no definite D call. Germline V lookup: CDR1 DFQATT, CDR2 SNEGSKA (reference sequence). This CDR3 region has 10 residues. Trimming pared 3 bases from V and 1 base from J, leaving 1 base between.

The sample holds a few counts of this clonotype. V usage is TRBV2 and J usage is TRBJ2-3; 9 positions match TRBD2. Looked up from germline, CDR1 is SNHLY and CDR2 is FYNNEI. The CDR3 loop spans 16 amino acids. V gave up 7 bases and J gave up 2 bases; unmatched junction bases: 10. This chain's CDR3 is CASMIGLAKNTDTQYF. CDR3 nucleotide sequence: TGTGCCAGCATGATAGGACTAGCGAAAAACACAGATACGCAGTATTTT. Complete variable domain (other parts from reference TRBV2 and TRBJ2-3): EPEVTQTPSHQVTQMGQEVILRCVPISNHLYFYWYRQILGQKVEFLVSFYNNEISEKSEIFDDQFSVERPDGSNFTLKIRSTKLEDSAMYFCASMIGLAKNTDTQYFGPGTRLTVL.

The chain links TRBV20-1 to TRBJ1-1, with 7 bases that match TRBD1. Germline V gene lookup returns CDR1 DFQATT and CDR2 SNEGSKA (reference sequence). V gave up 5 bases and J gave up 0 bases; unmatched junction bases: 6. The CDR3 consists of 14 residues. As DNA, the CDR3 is TGCAGTGCTTACCGACAGGGACTGAACACTGAAGCTTTCTTT. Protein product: CSAYRQGLNTEAFF.

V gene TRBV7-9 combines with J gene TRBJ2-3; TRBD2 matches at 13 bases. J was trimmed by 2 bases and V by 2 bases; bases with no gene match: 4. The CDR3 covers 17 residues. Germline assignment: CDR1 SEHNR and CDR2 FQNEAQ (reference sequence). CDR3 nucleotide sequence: TGTGCCAGCAGCTTAATGACTAGCGGGAGGATCACAGATACGCAGTATTTT. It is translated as CASSLMTSGRITDTQYF.

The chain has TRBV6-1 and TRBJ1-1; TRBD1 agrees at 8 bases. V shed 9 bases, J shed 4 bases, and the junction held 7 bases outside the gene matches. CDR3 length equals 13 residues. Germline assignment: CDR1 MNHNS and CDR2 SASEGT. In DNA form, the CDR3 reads TGTGCCAGTCAAGAAACAGGGGGCACTGAAGCTTTCTTT. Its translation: CASQETGGTEAFF.